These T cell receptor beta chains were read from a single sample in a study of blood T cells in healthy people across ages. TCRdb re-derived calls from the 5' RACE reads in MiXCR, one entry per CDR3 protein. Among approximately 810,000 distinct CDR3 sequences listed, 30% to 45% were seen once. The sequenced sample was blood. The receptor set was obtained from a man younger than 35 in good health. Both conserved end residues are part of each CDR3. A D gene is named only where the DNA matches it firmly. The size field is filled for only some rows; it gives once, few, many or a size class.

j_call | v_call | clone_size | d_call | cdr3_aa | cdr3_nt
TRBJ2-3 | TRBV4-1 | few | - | CASSLSGESGDTQYF | TGCGCCAGCAGCCTATCAGGGGAATCAGGAGATACGCAGTATTTT
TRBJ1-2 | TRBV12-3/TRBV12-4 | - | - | CASSFRQNRRGGYGYTF | TGTGCCAGCAGTTTTCGCCAAAACCGAAGAGGAGGCTATGGCTACACCTTC
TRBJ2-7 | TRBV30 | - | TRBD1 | CAWIGGTGVTPYEQYF | TGTGCCTGGATAGGAGGGACAGGGGTAACTCCCTACGAGCAGTACTTC
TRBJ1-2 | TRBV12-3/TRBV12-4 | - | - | CASTPGPAYGYTF | TGTGCCAGCACCCCGGGACCGGCCTATGGCTACACCTTC
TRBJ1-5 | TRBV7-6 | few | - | CASSLVPGDGSNQPQHF | TGTGCCAGCAGCTTAGTTCCAGGCGATGGTAGCAATCAGCCCCAGCATTTT
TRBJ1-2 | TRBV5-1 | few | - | CASSLWDSGYGYTF | TGCGCCAGCAGCTTATGGGATTCAGGCTATGGCTACACCTTC
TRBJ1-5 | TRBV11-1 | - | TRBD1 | CASSPTGEQPQHF | TGTGCCAGCAGCCCCACAGGGGAGCAGCCCCAGCATTTT
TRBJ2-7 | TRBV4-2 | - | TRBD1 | CASSQDGQGAYEQYF | TGTGCCAGCAGCCAAGATGGCCAGGGGGCTTACGAGCAGTACTTC
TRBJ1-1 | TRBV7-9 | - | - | CASSTEANGEAFF | TGTGCCAGCAGCACCGAGGCCAACGGTGAAGCTTTCTTT
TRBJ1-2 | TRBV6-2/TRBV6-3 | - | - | CASTIKGSNYGYTF | TGTGCCAGCACCATCAAAGGATCTAACTATGGCTACACCTTC
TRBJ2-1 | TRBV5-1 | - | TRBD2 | CASSVGTAGGAYNEQFF | TGCGCCAGCAGCGTAGGGACCGCCGGGGGGGCCTACAATGAGCAGTTCTTC
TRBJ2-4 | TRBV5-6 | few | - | CASSPRRRAKNIQYF | TGTGCCAGCAGCCCCCGGCGACGGGCCAAAAACATTCAGTACTTC
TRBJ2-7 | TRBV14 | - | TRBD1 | CASSLGTGPIVFSYEQYF | TGTGCCAGCAGTCTTGGGACAGGGCCCATAGTTTTCTCCTACGAGCAGTACTTC
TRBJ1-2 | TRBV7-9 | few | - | CASSLAPKGPLYGYTF | TGTGCCAGCAGCTTAGCGCCTAAGGGCCCACTCTATGGCTACACCTTC
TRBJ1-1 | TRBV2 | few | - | CASKAQGTNTEAFF | TGTGCCAGCAAGGCCCAGGGGACTAACACTGAAGCTTTCTTT
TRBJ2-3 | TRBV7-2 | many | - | CASRVGGSTDTQYF | TGTGCCTCTAGGGTGGGGGGCAGCACAGATACGCAGTATTTT
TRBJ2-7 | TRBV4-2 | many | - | CASSRRGQGYSYEQYF | TGTGCCAGCAGCCGGAGGGGCCAGGGCTACTCCTACGAGCAGTACTTC
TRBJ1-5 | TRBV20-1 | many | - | CSARQGSQPQHF | TGCAGTGCTAGACAGGGTTCTCAGCCCCAGCATTTT
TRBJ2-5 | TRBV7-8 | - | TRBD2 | CASSPELGLVGLGTQYF | TGTGCCAGCAGCCCAGAGTTAGGGCTAGTGGGACTAGGGACCCAGTACTTC
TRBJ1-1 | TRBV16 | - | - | CASSLRRQGLNTEAFF | TGTGCCAGCAGCCTTAGGAGGCAGGGTTTGAACACTGAAGCTTTCTTT
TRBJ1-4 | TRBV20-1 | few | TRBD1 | CSASDRNEKLFF | TGCAGTGCTTCGGACAGGAATGAAAAACTGTTTTTT
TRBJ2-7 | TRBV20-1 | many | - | CSARGGQGGAYEQYF | TGCAGTGCTAGAGGGGGGCAGGGTGGAGCCTACGAGCAGTACTTC
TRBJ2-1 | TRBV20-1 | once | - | CSAYVSNEEFF | TGCAGTGCGTATGTCTCCAATGAGGAGTTCTTC
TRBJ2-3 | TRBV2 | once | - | CARSESGPRDTQYF | TGTGCCCGCAGTGAAAGTGGTCCTAGGGACACGCAGTATTTT
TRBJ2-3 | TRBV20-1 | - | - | CSAARTNGDTQYF | TGCAGTGCTGCCCGGACGAATGGGGATACGCAGTATTTT
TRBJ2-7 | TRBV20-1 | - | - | CSASPTGSYEQYF | TGCAGTGCTTCCCCGACAGGCTCCTACGAGCAGTACTTC
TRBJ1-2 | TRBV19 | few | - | CASSISGAYGYTF | TGTGCCAGTAGTATATCAGGGGCCTATGGCTACACCTTC
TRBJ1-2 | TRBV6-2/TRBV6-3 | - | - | CASDRGGANYGYTF | TGTGCCAGCGACCGGGGCGGAGCTAACTATGGCTACACCTTC
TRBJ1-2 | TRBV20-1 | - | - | CSTYRGGYTF | TGCAGTACTTATCGCGGGGGCTACACCTTC
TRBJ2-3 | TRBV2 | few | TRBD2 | CASLAGGRTDTQYF | TGTGCCAGCTTAGCGGGGGGACGCACAGATACGCAGTATTTT
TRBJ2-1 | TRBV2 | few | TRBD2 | CASILAGGYNEQFF | TGTGCCAGCATTCTAGCGGGGGGGTACAATGAGCAGTTCTTC
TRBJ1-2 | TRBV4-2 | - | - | CASSQGTDNGYTF | TGTGCCAGCAGCCAAGGGACAGATAATGGCTACACCTTC
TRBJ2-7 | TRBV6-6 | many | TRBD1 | CASTKDRGGYEQYF | TGTGCCAGCACAAAAGACAGGGGTGGGTACGAGCAGTACTTC
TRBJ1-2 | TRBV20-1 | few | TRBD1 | CSARDRDRGWNYGYTF | TGCAGTGCTAGAGATCGGGACAGGGGGTGGAACTATGGCTACACCTTC
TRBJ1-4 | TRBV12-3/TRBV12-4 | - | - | CASSAQPGHGNEKLFF | TGTGCCAGCAGTGCCCAGCCGGGACACGGGAATGAAAAACTGTTTTTT
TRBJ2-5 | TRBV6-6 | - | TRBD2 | CAGSYGTSQYQETQYF | TGTGCCGGCAGTTACGGGACTAGCCAGTACCAAGAGACCCAGTACTTC
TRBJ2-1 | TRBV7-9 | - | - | CASSLGAGAQRAYNEQFF | TGTGCCAGCAGCTTGGGGGCGGGGGCGCAGAGGGCCTACAATGAGCAGTTCTTC
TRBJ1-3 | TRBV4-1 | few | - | CASSPEGYGNTIYF | TGCGCCAGCAGCCCAGAGGGGTATGGAAACACCATATATTTT
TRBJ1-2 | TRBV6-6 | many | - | CASMGAGYGYTF | TGTGCCAGCATGGGGGCGGGCTATGGCTACACCTTC
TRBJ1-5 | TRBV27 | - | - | CASSSFDSNQPQHF | TGTGCCAGCAGTTCGTTTGATAGCAATCAGCCCCAGCATTTT
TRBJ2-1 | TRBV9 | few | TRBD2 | CASSVAGPSGETSYNEQFF | TGTGCCAGCAGCGTAGCTGGTCCTAGCGGGGAAACCTCCTACAATGAGCAGTTCTTC
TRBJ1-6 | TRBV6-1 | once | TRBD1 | CASSTDRGGSPLHF | TGTGCCAGCAGCACCGACAGGGGCGGGTCACCCCTCCACTTT